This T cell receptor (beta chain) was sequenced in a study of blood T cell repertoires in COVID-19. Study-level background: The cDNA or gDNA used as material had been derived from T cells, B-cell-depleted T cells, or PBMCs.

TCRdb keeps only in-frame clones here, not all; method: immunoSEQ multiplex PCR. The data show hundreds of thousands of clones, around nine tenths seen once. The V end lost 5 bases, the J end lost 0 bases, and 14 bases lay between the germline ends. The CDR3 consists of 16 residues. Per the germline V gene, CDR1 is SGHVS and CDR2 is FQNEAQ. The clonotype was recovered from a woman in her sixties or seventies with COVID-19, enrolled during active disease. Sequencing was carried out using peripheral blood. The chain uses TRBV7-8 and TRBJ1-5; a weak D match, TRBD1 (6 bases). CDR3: CASSPRGGISNQPQHF. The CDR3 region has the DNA TGTGCCAGCAGCCCAAGGGGGGGGATTAGCAATCAGCCCCAGCATTTT. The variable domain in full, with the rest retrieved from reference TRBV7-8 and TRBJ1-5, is GAGVSQSPRYKVAKRGQDVALRCDPISGHVSLFWYQQALGQGPEFLTYFQNEAQLDKSGLPSDRFFAERPEGSVSTLKIQRTQQEDSAVYLCASSPRGGISNQPQHFGDGTRLSIL.